A selection of T cell receptor beta chains follows, all from one sample in a study of post-analysis software for immune sequencing data. TCRdb reanalysed the PCR reads using MiXCR and keeps one entry per CDR3 protein. The sample yields roughly 400,000 distinct CDR3 sequences, roughly 38% seen once. The sequenced sample consisted of blood. The receptors were gathered from a girl aged 2 to 10 with multiple sclerosis. Each CDR3 is given with its conserved first and last residue. The D gene is left open where the match is weak. Clone size, where shown, is once, few, many, or a class for clones that have expanded.

J: TRBJ2-7
V: TRBV5-1
D: -
length: 15
size: -
DNA: TGCGCCAGCAGCCCGATGGGGCAGTCGACCTACGAGCAGTACTTC
CDR3: CASSPMGQSTYEQYF

J: TRBJ1-2
V: TRBV9
D: -
length: 16
size: -
DNA: TGTGCCAGCAGCGTAGAGAGGTCGGGCAGAACCTATGGCTACACCTTC
CDR3: CASSVERSGRTYGYTF

J: TRBJ1-2
V: TRBV14
D: TRBD1
length: 14
size: few
DNA: TGTGCCAGCAGCGTCGGACAGGCCTTCTATGGCTACACCTTC
CDR3: CASSVGQAFYGYTF

J: TRBJ2-1
V: TRBV4-2
D: TRBD2
length: 15
size: -
DNA: TGTGCCAGCAGCCAGCTAGCGGGGGCGCTAAGCGAGCAGTTCTTC
CDR3: CASSQLAGALSEQFF

J: TRBJ1-5
V: TRBV6-1
D: TRBD1
length: 15
size: -
DNA: TGTGCCAGCAGTGCTAGGACAGGGAGCAATCAGCCCCAGCATTTT
CDR3: CASSARTGSNQPQHF

J: TRBJ1-2
V: TRBV12-3/TRBV12-4
D: -
length: 14
size: -
DNA: TGTGCCAGCAGTTTAGACGGGGGAAGCTATGGCTACGCCTTC
CDR3: CASSLDGGSYGYAF

J: TRBJ2-7
V: TRBV6-1
D: -
length: 14
size: -
DNA: TGTGCCAGCAGCGAAGTCGACCGGGTCGAAGAGCAGTACTTC
CDR3: CASSEVDRVEEQYF

J: TRBJ2-5
V: TRBV7-9
D: -
length: 14
size: -
DNA: TGTGCCAGCGGGGGGGCAAGTTCCCAAGAGACCCAGTACTTC
CDR3: CASGGASSQETQYF

J: TRBJ2-1
V: TRBV19
D: -
length: 11
size: -
DNA: TGTGCCAGTAGCACAAAGCGGGAGCAGTTCTTC
CDR3: CASSTKREQFF

J: TRBJ2-3
V: TRBV12-3/TRBV12-4
D: -
length: 16
size: -
DNA: TGTGCCAGCAGCCCAGGCAGGTCTTTAGCCACAGATACGCAGTATTTT
CDR3: CASSPGRSLATDTQYF

J: TRBJ2-1
V: TRBV20-1
D: -
length: 12
size: -
DNA: TGCAGCGCTCTCCCCCCCGTCCATGAGCAGTTCTTC
CDR3: CSALPPVHEQFF

J: TRBJ2-1
V: TRBV21-1
D: -
length: 14
size: -
DNA: TGTGCCAGCAGCGAAACGGTCTCCTACAATGAGCAGTTCTTC
CDR3: CASSETVSYNEQFF

J: TRBJ2-1
V: TRBV3-1
D: TRBD2
length: 21
size: once
DNA: TGTGCCAGCAGCCAAGACCCTTGGACTAGCGGGGCGGATAGCTCCTACAATGAGCAGTTCTTC
CDR3: CASSQDPWTSGADSSYNEQFF

J: TRBJ2-3
V: TRBV4-2
D: -
length: 16
size: -
DNA: TGTGCCAGCAGCCAAGAATGGTCCCCGAGCACAGATACGCAGTATTTT
CDR3: CASSQEWSPSTDTQYF

J: TRBJ2-3
V: TRBV14
D: -
length: 15
size: once
DNA: TGTGCCAGCAGTACGGGGCCGGGATCCACAGATACGCAGTATTTT
CDR3: CASSTGPGSTDTQYF

J: TRBJ2-5
V: TRBV7-2
D: TRBD2
length: 16
size: -
DNA: TGTGCCAGCAGCCCAGAGGCTAGCGGGGGGCAAGAGACCCAGTACTTC
CDR3: CASSPEASGGQETQYF

J: TRBJ1-1
V: TRBV6-5
D: -
length: 11
size: -
DNA: TGTGCCAGCAGTATGTACACTGAAGCTTTCTTT
CDR3: CASSMYTEAFF

J: TRBJ1-1
V: TRBV12-3/TRBV12-4
D: TRBD1
length: 15
size: few
DNA: TGTGCCAGCAGCCATGACAGGGGACGAAACACTGAAGCTTTCTTT
CDR3: CASSHDRGRNTEAFF

J: TRBJ2-6
V: TRBV4-1
D: TRBD1
length: 18
size: -
DNA: TGCGCCAGCAGCCAAGGACAGGGGCCTCGATCTGGGGCCAACGTCCTGACTTTC
CDR3: CASSQGQGPRSGANVLTF

J: TRBJ2-4
V: TRBV20-1
D: -
length: 12
size: -
DNA: TGCAGTGCCACCAGCATCCTTGGAGAGCAGTACTTC
CDR3: CSATSILGEQYF

J: TRBJ2-3
V: TRBV7-2
D: TRBD2
length: 18
size: -
DNA: TGTGCCAGCAGCTTAGTGGTAGCGGGAGACTACCCCACAGATACGCAGTATTTT
CDR3: CASSLVVAGDYPTDTQYF

J: TRBJ1-2
V: TRBV29-1
D: -
length: 15
size: -
DNA: TGCAGCGTTGACCCCTGGGCTTACAGGTCGCATGGCTACACCTTC
CDR3: CSVDPWAYRSHGYTF

J: TRBJ2-7
V: TRBV20-1
D: -
length: 13
size: -
DNA: TGCAGTGCCACAATACCGGGACCCCACGAGCAGTACTTC
CDR3: CSATIPGPHEQYF

J: TRBJ2-7
V: TRBV29-1
D: TRBD2
length: 14
size: -
DNA: TGCAGCGTGAGCGGGGGGCAAGCCTACAATGAGCAGTACTTC
CDR3: CSVSGGQAYNEQYF

J: TRBJ2-5
V: TRBV24-1
D: -
length: 17
size: -
DNA: TGTGCCACCAGTGATTCGACACCCTTGGACGAACAAGAGACCCAGTACTTC
CDR3: CATSDSTPLDEQETQYF